The present T cell receptor beta chain was sequenced within a study of T cell repertoires in cytomegalovirus infection. TCRdb itself ran the reads through MiXCR, one entry per CDR3 protein. The table shows around 450,000 distinct CDR3 sequences, with 30% to 40% occurring only once. The CDR3 totals 11 residues. Between the trimmed V and J ends, which lost 1 base and 8 bases, there was a span of 5 bases. Germline CDR1 reads DFQATT; CDR2 reads SNEGSKA (reference sequence). The chain has TRBV20-1 and TRBJ2-2; unclear D gene. The sequenced sample was PBMCs. The receptor was isolated from a human donor in good health (CMV status not recorded). Some clones in this sample may be carry-over from other donors' samples. This CDR3 is CSARGTGELFF. CDR3 DNA sequence: TGCAGTGCTAGAGGAACGGGGGAGCTGTTTTTT.